This T cell receptor (beta chain) was recorded in a study of a mutant IDH1 vaccine in newly diagnosed glioma. Study-level information: The study started vaccination 4-6 weeks after radiotherapy alone, or with temozolomide cycles. Patients had received radiotherapy, temozolomide, or both previously, most receiving both.

Time point of the sample: week 5, during vaccination. Alongside topical imiquimod, each dose of vaccine comprised 300 ug of mutant IDH1 20-mer peptide. Patients carried new grade 3 or 4 IDH1-mutant astrocytomas lacking nuclear ATRX. Regarding the study as a whole: There were vaccine-induced immune responses in around 93% of the patients.

As regards this clone: The target antigen is unknown.

TCRdb's table, derived via immunoSEQ multiplex PCR, lists solely in-frame clones and lacks some. The sample carries 50,000 to 55,000 clones, around 78% recorded once. This receptor was identified in a man between 50 and 59 years old with glioma. This specimen consisted of PBMCs, obtained from a glioma patient whose treatment included an IDH1 peptide vaccine.

DNA for the CDR3: TGTGCCACCAGCAGAGTCGTCTCTAGCGGGGACACCGGGGAGCTGTTTTTT. This sequence encodes CATSRVVSSGDTGELFF. This chain connects TRBV15 to TRBJ2-2, with 9 bases lining up with TRBD2. The CDR3 is made up of 17 amino acids. Trimming cost V 1 base and J 3 bases; bases outside gene matches: 6. CDR1 is LNHNV, CDR2 YYDKDF, per germline (reference sequence).